Sequencing of this T cell receptor beta chain was carried out in a study of cytomegalovirus exposure and HLA in healthy donors. Study observations and caveats: Later analysis suggested most CMV-associated TCR beta chains were HLA-restricted.

As for this clone: The antigen is undetermined.

With 60 Vbeta and 13 Jbeta primers, the PCR was carried out. Libraries were prepared by immunoSEQ multiplex PCR; TCRdb keeps only in-frame clonotypes and omits some of them. In the table there are under 150,000 clones, 75% to 80% of which are singletons. Donors counted as nominally healthy when sampled, yet unrecorded immune exposures were likely. Germline V lookup: CDR1 SGHRS, CDR2 YFSETQ. CDR3 length: 19 amino acids. V lost 0 bases, J lost 0 bases, and 7 bases stayed unmatched. The chain employs TRBV5-1 and TRBJ2-1, with 12 bases aligning to TRBD2. The receptor was derived from a woman in her thirties or forties in good health and CMV-seropositive. What was sequenced was PBMCs. In DNA form, the CDR3 reads TGCGCCAGCAGCTTGGGCCCCCGGACTAGCGGGGCCTCCTACAATGAGCAGTTCTTC. Translating gives CASSLGPRTSGASYNEQFF.